This T cell receptor (beta chain) was captured in a study of STAT5B mutations in CD4+ large granular lymphocyte leukemia. Whole-study results and caveats: Main leukemic clonotypes were patient-specific, but more than 20% appeared at low frequency elsewhere. 8/27 top patient clones versus 2/35 control clones were TRBV06-family. Without putative leukemic clones, patient CD4-sorted repertoires remained more clonal than healthy CD4+ repertoires.

Germline loops: CDR1 SGHRS, CDR2 YFSETQ. Losses at the gene ends were 2 bases for V and 6 bases for J; bases not matched to a gene: 10. This CDR3 spans 17 amino acids. This clone was seen once. Its antigen is unknown. The data were produced by immunoSEQ multiplex PCR, yet TCRdb's version contains in-frame clones alone and is incomplete. The sample lists more than 30,000 clones, roughly 84% occurring once. This receptor was obtained from a human donor in good health. The sample taken for sequencing was CD4+ T cells from blood buffy coats. The rearrangement links TRBV5-1 to TRBJ2-1; 11 nucleotides align to TRBD2. The CDR3 bases are TGCGCCAGCAGCTTTCTAGCGGGGGGCCTTCGAAGCAATGAGCAGTTCTTC. Its translation: CASSFLAGGLRSNEQFF.